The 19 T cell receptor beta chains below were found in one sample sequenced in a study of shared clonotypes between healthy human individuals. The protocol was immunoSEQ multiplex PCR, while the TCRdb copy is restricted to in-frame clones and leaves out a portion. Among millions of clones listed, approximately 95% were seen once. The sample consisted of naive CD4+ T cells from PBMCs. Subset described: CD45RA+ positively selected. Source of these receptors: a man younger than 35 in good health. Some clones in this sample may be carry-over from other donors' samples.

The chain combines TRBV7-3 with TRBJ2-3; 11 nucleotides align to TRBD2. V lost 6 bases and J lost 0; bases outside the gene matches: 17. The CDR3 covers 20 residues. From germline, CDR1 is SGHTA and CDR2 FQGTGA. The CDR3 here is CASSPYLRGTSGISTDTQYF. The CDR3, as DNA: TGTGCCAGCAGTCCTTACCTCCGCGGGACTAGCGGTATAAGCACAGATACGCAGTATTTT. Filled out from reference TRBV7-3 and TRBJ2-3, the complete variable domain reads GAGVSQTPSNKVTEKGKYVELRCDPISGHTALYWYRQSLGQGPEFLIYFQGTGAADDSGLPNDRFFAVRPEGSVSTLKIQRTERGDSAVYLCASSPYLRGTSGISTDTQYFGPGTRLTVL.

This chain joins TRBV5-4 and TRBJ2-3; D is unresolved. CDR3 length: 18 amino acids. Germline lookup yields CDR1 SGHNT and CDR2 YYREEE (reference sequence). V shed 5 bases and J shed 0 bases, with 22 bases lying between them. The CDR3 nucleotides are TGTGCCAGCAGGCCGGCGGCAGATTCTTTACCTAGCACAGATACGCAGTATTTT. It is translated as CASRPAADSLPSTDTQYF.

The CDR3 DNA reads as TGTGCCAGCTCCCGAGGCCCGGGGACATACGACAATGAGCAGTTCTTC. It yields the protein CASSRGPGTYDNEQFF. The chain uses TRBV18 and TRBJ2-1, with a tentative D call TRBD1 (6 bases). The CDR3 is made up of 16 amino acids. The germline V gene has CDR1 KGHSH and CDR2 LQKENI. Trimming pared 6 bases from V and 5 bases from J, leaving 20 bases between.

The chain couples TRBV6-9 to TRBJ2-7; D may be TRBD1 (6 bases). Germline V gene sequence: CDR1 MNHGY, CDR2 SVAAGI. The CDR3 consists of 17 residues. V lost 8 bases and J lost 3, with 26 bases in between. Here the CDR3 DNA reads TGTGCCAGCGGCCGGGGTTTGACAGGCCCTATCCTCTACGAGCAGTACTTC. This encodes CASGRGLTGPILYEQYF.

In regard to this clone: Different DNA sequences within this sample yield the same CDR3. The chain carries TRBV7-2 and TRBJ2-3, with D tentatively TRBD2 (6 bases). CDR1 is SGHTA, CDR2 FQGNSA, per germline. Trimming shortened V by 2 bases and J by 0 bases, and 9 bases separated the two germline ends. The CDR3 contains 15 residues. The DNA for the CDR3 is TGTGCCAGCAGCTTATTCCGGGGGAGCACAGATACGCAGTATTTT. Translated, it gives CASSLFRGSTDTQYF.

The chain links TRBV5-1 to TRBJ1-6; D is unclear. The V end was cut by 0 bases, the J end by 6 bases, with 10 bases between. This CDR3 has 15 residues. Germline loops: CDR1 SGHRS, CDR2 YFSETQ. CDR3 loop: CASSLVSISNSPLHF. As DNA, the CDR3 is TGCGCCAGCAGCTTGGTCTCCATTAGTAATTCACCCCTCCACTTT. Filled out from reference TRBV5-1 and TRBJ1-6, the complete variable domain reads KAGVTQTPRYLIKTRGQQVTLSCSPISGHRSVSWYQQTPGQGLQFLFEYFSETQRNKGNFPGRFSGRQFSNSRSEMNVSTLELGDSALYLCASSLVSISNSPLHFGNGTRLTVT.

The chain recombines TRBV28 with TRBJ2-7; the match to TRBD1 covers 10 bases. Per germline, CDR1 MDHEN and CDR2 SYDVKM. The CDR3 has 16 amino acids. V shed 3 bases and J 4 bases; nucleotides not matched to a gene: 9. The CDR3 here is CASSLSGRDRGYEQYF. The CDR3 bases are TGTGCCAGCAGTTTGTCAGGCCGGGACAGGGGTTACGAGCAGTACTTC.

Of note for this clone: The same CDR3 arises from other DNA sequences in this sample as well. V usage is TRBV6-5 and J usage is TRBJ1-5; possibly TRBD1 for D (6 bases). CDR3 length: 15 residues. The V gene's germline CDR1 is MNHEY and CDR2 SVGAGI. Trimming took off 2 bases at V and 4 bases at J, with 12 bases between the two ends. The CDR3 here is CASSYGGGGNQPQHF. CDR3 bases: TGTGCCAGCAGTTACGGAGGGGGAGGTAATCAGCCCCAGCATTTT.

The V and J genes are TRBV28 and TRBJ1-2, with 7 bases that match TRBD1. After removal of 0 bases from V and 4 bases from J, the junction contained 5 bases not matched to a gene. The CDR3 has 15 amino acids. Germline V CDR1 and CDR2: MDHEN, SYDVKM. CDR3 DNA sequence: TGTGCCAGCAGTTTATGGCCAGGGGGGGGCTATGGCTACACCTTC. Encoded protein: CASSLWPGGGYGYTF.

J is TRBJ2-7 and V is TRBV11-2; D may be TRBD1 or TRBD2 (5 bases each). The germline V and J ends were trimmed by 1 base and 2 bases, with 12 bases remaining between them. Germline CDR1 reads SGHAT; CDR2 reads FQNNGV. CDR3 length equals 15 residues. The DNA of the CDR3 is TGTGCCAGCAGCTTAGTCCGGGGCCAAGCCTACGAGCAGTACTTC. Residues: CASSLVRGQAYEQYF. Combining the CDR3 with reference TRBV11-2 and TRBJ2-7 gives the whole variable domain EAGVAQSPRYKIIEKRQSVAFWCNPISGHATLYWYQQILGQGPKLLIQFQNNGVVDDSQLPKDRFSAERLKGVDSTLKIQPAKLEDSAVYLCASSLVRGQAYEQYFGPGTRLTVT.

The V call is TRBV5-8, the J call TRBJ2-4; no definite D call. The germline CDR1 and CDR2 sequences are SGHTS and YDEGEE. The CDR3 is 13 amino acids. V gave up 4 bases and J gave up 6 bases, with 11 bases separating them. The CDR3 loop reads CASSPAARNIQYF. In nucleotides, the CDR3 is TGTGCCAGCAGCCCGGCGGCTAGAAACATTCAGTACTTC.

The CDR3 DNA sequence: TGTGCCAGCAGCTTATCACAGTACAATGAGCAGTTCTTC. Its protein is CASSLSQYNEQFF. The chain joins TRBV7-3 to TRBJ2-1; no definite D call. This CDR3 region has 13 residues. Germline CDR1 reads SGHTA; CDR2 reads FQGTGA. V dropped 2 bases and J dropped 4 bases, with 6 bases sitting between them.

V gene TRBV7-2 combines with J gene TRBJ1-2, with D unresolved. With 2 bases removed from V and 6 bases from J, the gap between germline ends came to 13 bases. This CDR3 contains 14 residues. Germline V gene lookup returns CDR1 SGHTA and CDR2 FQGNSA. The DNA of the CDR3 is TGTGCCAGCAGCTTACGGCGCCAGGAGAATGGCTACACCTTC. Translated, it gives CASSLRRQENGYTF.

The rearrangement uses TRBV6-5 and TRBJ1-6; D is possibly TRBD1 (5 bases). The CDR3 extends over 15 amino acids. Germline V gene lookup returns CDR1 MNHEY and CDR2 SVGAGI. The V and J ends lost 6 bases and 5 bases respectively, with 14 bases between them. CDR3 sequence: CASRASGLNNSPLHF. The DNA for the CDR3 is TGTGCCAGCAGAGCGTCAGGGTTAAATAATTCACCCCTCCACTTT.

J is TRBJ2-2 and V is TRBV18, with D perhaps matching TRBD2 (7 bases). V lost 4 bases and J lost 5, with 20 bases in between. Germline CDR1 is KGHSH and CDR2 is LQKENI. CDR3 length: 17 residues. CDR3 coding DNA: TGTGCCAGCTCACAGGGCGGGGGCGCCGAGGTAACCGGGGAGCTGTTTTTT. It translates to CASSQGGGAEVTGELFF.

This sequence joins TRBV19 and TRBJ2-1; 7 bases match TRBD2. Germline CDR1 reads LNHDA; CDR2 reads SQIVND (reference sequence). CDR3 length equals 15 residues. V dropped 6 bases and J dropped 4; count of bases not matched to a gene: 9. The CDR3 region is CASRTSSRNYNEQFF. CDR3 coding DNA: TGTGCCAGTAGGACTAGCAGCCGAAATTACAATGAGCAGTTCTTC.

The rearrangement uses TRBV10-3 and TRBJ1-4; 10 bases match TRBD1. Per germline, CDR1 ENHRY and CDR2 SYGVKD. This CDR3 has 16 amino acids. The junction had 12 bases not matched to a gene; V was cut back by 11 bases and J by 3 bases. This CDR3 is CAVHPGTGVSNEKLFF. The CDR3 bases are TGTGCCGTCCATCCCGGGACAGGGGTGTCTAATGAAAAACTGTTTTTT.

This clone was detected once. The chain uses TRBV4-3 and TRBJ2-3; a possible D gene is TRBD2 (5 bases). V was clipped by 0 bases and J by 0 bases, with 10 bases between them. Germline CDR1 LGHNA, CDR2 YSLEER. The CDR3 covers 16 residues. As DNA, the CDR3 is TGCGCCAGCAGCCAAGATTCAGCGGCCAGCACAGATACGCAGTATTTT. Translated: CASSQDSAASTDTQYF.

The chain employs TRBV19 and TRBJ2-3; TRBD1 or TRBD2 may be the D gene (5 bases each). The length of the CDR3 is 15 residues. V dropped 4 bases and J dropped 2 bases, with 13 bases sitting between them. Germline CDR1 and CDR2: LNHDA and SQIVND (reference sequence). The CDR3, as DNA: TGTGCCAGTAGTAACCGGGACCGATTCACAGATACGCAGTATTTT. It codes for CASSNRDRFTDTQYF.